This T cell receptor beta chain was captured in a study of CD8 T cells in ankylosing spondylitis. This clonotype has at least ten counts. Its specificity is not known. MiXCR, applied by TCRdb to the 5' RACE reads, yields one record per CDR3 protein. The sample holds 150,000 to 200,000 distinct CDR3 sequences, roughly 18% seen once. V gave up 2 bases and J gave up 8 bases; unmatched junction bases: 6. Per germline, CDR1 MGHRA and CDR2 YSYEKL. This CDR3 comprises 15 residues. Study results and caveats: Matched ankylosing spondylitis synovial fluid reportedly contained a significantly enriched population of disease-linked clones. Within ankylosing spondylitis blood, a TCR beta motif made up of seven or eight highly homologous variants appeared to be characteristic.

The sequencing input was blood, either unsorted or a sorted T cell fraction (not recorded which). This chain connects TRBV4-1 to TRBJ1-2, with TRBD1 identical over 12 bases. The TCR comes from a male donor aged 5-30 years with ankylosing spondylitis or in good health (not recorded which). CDR3 in DNA: TGCGCCAGCAGCCAACCGGGACAGGGGGCTAAAGGCTACACCTTC. Translation gives CASSQPGQGAKGYTF.